This T cell receptor beta chain is from a study of T cells after posttransplantation cyclophosphamide. Overall study findings and caveats: Recipient CMV seropositivity and CMV reactivation strongly tracked TRB clonality. TRB overlap between skin or GI tissue T cells and blood was limited. Later blood repertoires were often dominated by clones from the donor CD8+ memory compartment.

Ten or more counts support this clone. Its target is not known. The sample holds other DNA sequences that translate to the same CDR3. Repertoires were generated with immunoSEQ multiplex PCR, while TCRdb's copy carries only in-frame clones and drops some. The sample includes some 4,100 clones, none of them occurring once. Cyclophosphamide on days +3 and +4 followed busulfan-fludarabine conditioning and a marrow graft. This CDR3 spans 16 amino acids. Germline V gene data show CDR1 as SGHRS and CDR2 as YFSETQ. With 0 bases clipped from V and 0 bases from J, the junction kept 3 bases outside the gene matches.

The specimen was PBMCs, collected after allogeneic stem cell transplant with posttransplant cyclophosphamide. The chain combines TRBV5-1 with TRBJ2-7; 10 bases agree with TRBD2. The receptor comes from a young adult female patient who received an allogeneic stem cell transplant from an unrelated donor, was CMV-positive, and had acute GVHD only. Part of the T cells may come from the graft donor. CDR3 residues: CASSLGPSGSSYEQYF. CDR3 coding DNA: TGCGCCAGCAGCTTGGGGCCTAGCGGGAGCTCCTACGAGCAGTACTTC.